These 22 T cell receptor beta chains came from one sample sequenced in a study of blood T cell repertoires in COVID-19. Data came from immunoSEQ multiplex PCR; TCRdb stores just in-frame clones and leaves some out. The sample lists roughly 75,000 clones, 75% to 95% seen once, with about 7.1% in the top ten. The sample was peripheral blood. These receptors all stem from a human donor in a cohort sampled during active COVID-19.

The chain couples TRBV28 to TRBJ1-1; D may be TRBD1 (6 bases). This CDR3 is 12 amino acids long. Trimming shortened V by 9 bases and J by 3 bases, and 11 bases separated the two germline ends. Per the germline V gene, CDR1 is MDHEN and CDR2 is SYDVKM. The CDR3 region has the DNA TGTGCCAGTAGACAGGACTACACTGAAGCTTTCTTT. Its translation is CASRQDYTEAFF. Based on the CDR3 plus reference TRBV28 and TRBJ1-1, the full variable domain is DVKVTQSSRYLVKRTGEKVFLECVQDMDHENMFWYRQDPGLGLRLIYFSYDVKMKEKGDIPEGYSVSREKKERFSLILESASTNQTSMYLCASRQDYTEAFFGQGTRLTVV.

V gene TRBV4-3 combines with J gene TRBJ1-2; TRBD1 agrees at 9 bases. Germline V gene data show CDR1 as LGHNA and CDR2 as YSLEER. The CDR3 totals 14 residues. V trimming: 1 base; J trimming: 3 bases; junction bases outside the gene matches: 0. DNA of the CDR3: TGCGCCAGCAGCCAAGGGACAGGGGACTATGGCTACACCTTC. This codes for CASSQGTGDYGYTF.

V is TRBV6-5 and J is TRBJ1-2; D is uncertain. This CDR3 spans 13 amino acids. The germline V gene encodes CDR1 MNHEY and CDR2 SVGAGI. V was pared by 8 bases and J by 8 bases, with 18 bases between. For the CDR3, the DNA is TGTGCCAGCGCCGCTCCCGAGGCGTGGGGCTACACCTTC. Its translation is CASAAPEAWGYTF.

This chain uses TRBV4-1 with TRBJ1-4, with TRBD1 identical over 10 bases. J gave up 4 bases and V 1 base, and 9 bases lay outside the gene matches. In germline, CDR1 is MGHRA, CDR2 YSYEKL. This CDR3 is built from 18 residues. This CDR3 is CASSQGGTGDTINEKLFF. CDR3 DNA sequence: TGCGCCAGCAGCCAAGGGGGGACAGGGGACACCATTAATGAAAAACTGTTTTTT.

The gene calls are TRBV19 and TRBJ1-2; D perhaps matches TRBD1 (5 bases). Germline lookup yields CDR1 LNHDA and CDR2 SQIVND (reference sequence). V lost 1 base and J 13 bases, leaving 16 bases between the germline ends. The CDR3 sequence is 13 residues long. In DNA, the CDR3 is TGTGCCAGTAGTATAGTCGGGCAGGGCGGTTCCACCTTC. Residues: CASSIVGQGGSTF.

The CDR3 region has the DNA TGTGCCAGCAGCTTAGTTTTAGATGGCTACACCTTC. This sequence encodes CASSLVLDGYTF. The chain joins TRBV7-2 to TRBJ1-2; D not certain. The CDR3 sequence is 12 residues long. CDR1 is SGHTA, CDR2 FQGNSA, per germline. Trimming left V 1 base short and J 6 bases short, with 6 bases between.

The chain recombines TRBV7-2 with TRBJ2-1; 10 nucleotides agree with TRBD2. Per germline, CDR1 SGHTA and CDR2 FQGNSA. The J segment lost 2 bases and the V segment lost 5 bases, leaving 3 bases of the junction unmatched. The length of the CDR3 is 15 residues. The CDR3 loop reads CASSHSGGAYNEQFF. The CDR3 bases are TGTGCCAGCAGCCACAGCGGGGGGGCCTACAATGAGCAGTTCTTC.

The CDR3 region is CASGARGEGNQPQHF. The CDR3 DNA reads TGTGCCAGCGGCGCTCGGGGAGAGGGCAATCAGCCCCAGCATTTT. The chain links TRBV6-5 to TRBJ1-5; D gene uncertain. The CDR3 is 15 residues long. The germline V and J ends were trimmed by 8 bases and 2 bases, with 16 bases remaining between them. Germline CDR1 reads MNHEY; CDR2 reads SVGAGI.

This clone was observed a handful of times. The chain is built from TRBV7-9 and TRBJ2-1; 9 nucleotides agree with TRBD1. With V trimmed by 5 bases and J by 7 bases, 15 bases remained unmatched. The germline V gene encodes CDR1 SEHNR and CDR2 FQNEAQ (reference sequence). The CDR3 consists of 17 residues. The CDR3 DNA reads TGTGCCAGCAGCCCAGCTTCGACAGGGGGTTTTCGGAATGAGCAGTTCTTC. This encodes CASSPASTGGFRNEQFF.

The rearrangement joins TRBV6-5 to TRBJ2-1, with a possible D match to TRBD2 (5 bases). The CDR3 has 14 amino acids. CDR1 is MNHEY and CDR2 is SVGAGI in the germline V gene. V was cut by 2 bases and J by 11 bases, with 16 bases left in between. The CDR3 sequence: CASSYERRAMKQFF. The CDR3, as DNA: TGTGCCAGCAGTTACGAGCGGCGCGCAATGAAGCAGTTCTTC.

This chain links TRBV19 with TRBJ1-1, with 7 nucleotides matching TRBD1. The CDR3 is 13 residues long. CDR1 LNHDA and CDR2 SQIVND come from the germline V gene (reference sequence). V lost 11 bases and J lost 1; bases outside the gene matches: 7. The CDR3 here is CAVRRQGNTEAFF. The CDR3 DNA is TGTGCCGTACGGAGACAGGGGAACACTGAAGCTTTCTTT. Complete variable domain (other parts from reference TRBV19 and TRBJ1-1): DGGITQSPKYLFRKEGQNVTLSCEQNLNHDAMYWYRQDPGQGLRLIYYSQIVNDFQKGDIAEGYSVSREKKESFPLTVTSAQKNPTAFYLCAVRRQGNTEAFFGQGTRLTVV.

With respect to this clone: This same CDR3 is encoded by further DNA sequences in the sample. The V gene is TRBV9, the J gene TRBJ1-6, with 9 bases fitting TRBD1. V lost 1 base and J lost 0; bases outside the gene matches: 8. The CDR3 has 19 residues. The germline gives CDR1 SGDLS, CDR2 YYNGEE. As DNA, the CDR3 is TGTGCCAGCAGCGTACTCTCCACAGGGGGCGCCTCCTATAATTCACCCCTCCACTTT. It codes for CASSVLSTGGASYNSPLHF.

The chain couples TRBV7-8 to TRBJ2-3; 10 positions match TRBD2. Per germline, CDR1 SGHVS and CDR2 FQNEAQ. This CDR3 spans 14 amino acids. V dropped 5 bases and J dropped 4; count of bases not matched to a gene: 3. CDR3 sequence (DNA): TGTGCCAGCAGCCGAGCGGGGGGGCCAGATACGCAGTATTTT. It is translated as CASSRAGGPDTQYF. The variable domain in full, completed from reference TRBV7-8 and TRBJ2-3, reads GAGVSQSPRYKVAKRGQDVALRCDPISGHVSLFWYQQALGQGPEFLTYFQNEAQLDKSGLPSDRFFAERPEGSVSTLKIQRTQQEDSAVYLCASSRAGGPDTQYFGPGTRLTVL.

The chain uses TRBV9 and TRBJ1-5, with a tentative D call TRBD1 (6 bases). CDR1 SGDLS and CDR2 YYNGEE come from the germline V gene. With 3 bases removed from V and 4 bases from J, the gap between germline ends came to 14 bases. The CDR3 is 15 residues long. CDR3 residues: CASSASNQGNQPQHF. CDR3 nucleotide sequence: TGTGCCAGCAGCGCTTCTAATCAGGGGAATCAGCCCCAGCATTTT. The full variable domain, completed using reference TRBV9 and TRBJ1-5, is DSGVTQTPKHLITATGQRVTLRCSPRSGDLSVYWYQQSLDQGLQFLIQYYNGEERAKGNILERFSAQQFPDLHSELNLSSLELGDSALYFCASSASNQGNQPQHFGDGTRLSIL.

J is TRBJ2-2 and V is TRBV11-2, with D perhaps matching TRBD1 (5 bases). V lost 1 base to trimming and J lost 0 bases, with 9 bases between them. Germline V gene lookup returns CDR1 SGHAT and CDR2 FQNNGV. The CDR3 has 16 residues. In DNA form, the CDR3 reads TGTGCCAGCAGCTTAGGAGTCAGGGCGAACACCGGGGAGCTGTTTTTT. Translation: CASSLGVRANTGELFF.

This clone was counted a single time. In nucleotides, the CDR3 is TGTGCCAGCAATGGGGGGTTGTGCAATCAGCCCCAGCATTTT. Protein product: CASNGGLCNQPQHF. The chain uses TRBV21-1 and TRBJ1-5. TRBV21-1 is shown as a pseudogene. This CDR3 has 14 amino acids.

The V and J genes are TRBV11-2 and TRBJ2-2; 7 bases are shared with TRBD1. This CDR3 contains 17 residues. Germline assignment: CDR1 SGHAT and CDR2 FQNNGV. The V gene end was trimmed by 0 bases and the J gene end by 0 bases; junction bases not matched to a gene: 4. The DNA of the CDR3 is TGTGCCAGCAGCTTAGATGCTCAGGGGGCGAACACCGGGGAGCTGTTTTTT. Its protein is CASSLDAQGANTGELFF.

The chain joins TRBV6-1 to TRBJ2-1; TRBD2 aligns across 8 bases. Germline CDR1 reads MNHNS; CDR2 reads SASEGT. V shed 4 bases, J shed 0 bases, and the junction held 11 bases outside the gene matches. There are 18 residues in the CDR3. This CDR3 reads CASSVGSGDRSSYNEQFF. The CDR3 coding sequence is TGTGCCAGCAGTGTAGGTAGCGGGGATAGAAGCTCCTACAATGAGCAGTTCTTC.

The J gene is TRBJ2-7, the V gene TRBV29-1, with 7 nucleotides matching TRBD1. The V gene's germline CDR1 is SQVTM and CDR2 ANQGSEA. The CDR3 runs 14 residues. With 5 bases clipped from V and 2 bases from J, the junction kept 9 bases outside the gene matches. CDR3 coding DNA: TGCAGCGTTAGACAGGGCGCGAGAACCTACGAGCAGTACTTC. Translated, it gives CSVRQGARTYEQYF.

CDR3 bases: TGTGCCAGCAGTGAAACCAGGGGCAATCAGCCCCAGCATTTT. Its protein is CASSETRGNQPQHF. The chain combines TRBV2 with TRBJ1-5; D might be TRBD1 (5 bases). CDR1 is SNHLY and CDR2 is FYNNEI in the germline V gene. V was cut by 2 bases and J by 2 bases, with 7 bases left in between. The CDR3 length is 14 residues.

CDR3 sequence (DNA): TGTGCCAGCAGCACGGGACAGGGCATCCCTGGCTATGGCTACACCTTC. It yields the protein CASSTGQGIPGYGYTF. V and J are TRBV5-6 and TRBJ1-2, with 9 bases fitting TRBD1. Looked up from germline, CDR1 is SGHDT and CDR2 is YYEEEE. Trimming cost V 4 bases and J 4 bases; bases outside gene matches: 11. The CDR3 loop spans 16 amino acids.

The V call is TRBV5-1, the J call TRBJ1-1; 7 bases align to TRBD1. Trimming cost V 4 bases and J 4 bases; bases outside gene matches: 7. The CDR3 runs 14 residues. CDR1 is SGHRS and CDR2 is YFSETQ in the germline V gene. This CDR3 reads CASSRGQSSTEAFF. CDR3 sequence (DNA): TGCGCCAGCAGCCGGGGACAGAGTAGCACTGAAGCTTTCTTT. Together with reference TRBV5-1 and TRBJ1-1, the CDR3 gives the full variable domain: KAGVTQTPRYLIKTRGQQVTLSCSPISGHRSVSWYQQTPGQGLQFLFEYFSETQRNKGNFPGRFSGRQFSNSRSEMNVSTLELGDSALYLCASSRGQSSTEAFFGQGTRLTVV.